The 32 T cell receptor beta chains below come from one sample, sequenced in a study of beta chain features in type 1 diabetes. Study-level results: Significant though moderate, a shortening of TCRB CDR3s appeared in all four CD4+ subsets of Type 1 diabetes patients.

Expressed TCRB transcripts were sequenced after all isolated RNA was converted to cDNA. Libraries were prepared by immunoSEQ multiplex PCR; TCRdb keeps only in-frame clonotypes and omits some of them. The sample includes approximately 730,000 clones, roughly 13% of them seen just once. No antigen is known for these receptors. The sample consisted of naive CD4+ T cells from blood. Every receptor here comes from a man aged 18 to 35 with type 1 diabetes.

CDR3 DNA: TGTGCCTGGAGTGGGCTTTACGAGCAGTACTTC. It codes for CAWSGLYEQYF. The J gene is TRBJ2-5, the V gene TRBV30; no clear D. The J call could be wrong; TRBJ2-7 is a better fit for the DNA end. This CDR3 has 11 amino acids. Germline values: CDR1 GTSNPN, CDR2 SVGIG (reference sequence).

There are a few counts of this clone. This chain links TRBV10-3 with TRBJ1-2, with TRBD1 matching over 8 bases. Losses at the gene ends were 0 bases for V and 3 bases for J; bases not matched to a gene: 3. Germline V CDR1 and CDR2: ENHRY, SYGVKD. The CDR3 has 15 residues. CDR3 DNA: TGTGCCATCAGTGAGTCGGGACAGGAAGACTATGGCTACACCTTC. Protein: CAISESGQEDYGYTF.

The chain is built from TRBV6-5 and TRBJ2-1; the D gene is possibly TRBD2 (6 bases). The CDR3 is 12 residues long. Per germline, CDR1 MNHEY and CDR2 SVGAGI. The V end lost 1 base, the J end lost 9 bases, and 7 bases lay between the germline ends. CDR3 coding DNA: TGTGCCAGCAGTTACTACGGGGGTGAGCAGTTCTTC. Translating it yields CASSYYGGEQFF.

This chain joins TRBV2 and TRBJ2-3; D unresolved. The CDR3 is 12 amino acids. Looked up from germline, CDR1 is SNHLY and CDR2 is FYNNEI. Trimming pared 6 bases from V and 8 bases from J, leaving 12 bases between. The CDR3 loop is CASRSPESTQYF. In nucleotides, the CDR3 is TGTGCCAGCAGGAGCCCGGAGAGTACGCAGTATTTT. The full variable domain, in which reference TRBV2 and TRBJ2-3 provide the parts outside the CDR3, is EPEVTQTPSHQVTQMGQEVILRCVPISNHLYFYWYRQILGQKVEFLVSFYNNEISEKSEIFDDQFSVERPDGSNFTLKIRSTKLEDSAMYFCASRSPESTQYFGPGTRLTVL.

The CDR3 coding sequence is TGTGCCAGCAGTTCGTTTACAGGGAGTGAAAAACTGTTTTTT. It specifies CASSSFTGSEKLFF. This chain connects TRBV28 to TRBJ1-4; perhaps TRBD1 as D (6 bases). Trimming removed 4 bases from V and 7 bases from J, with 13 bases in between. There are 14 residues in the CDR3. Germline-derived CDR1 and CDR2 are MDHEN and SYDVKM.

The CDR3 DNA reads as TGTGCCAGCAGCTTAGAAGGAAGCAATCAGCCCCAGCATTTT. Translating gives CASSLEGSNQPQHF. The rearrangement uses TRBV7-9 and TRBJ1-5, with D unresolved. This CDR3 comprises 14 residues. CDR1 and CDR2 (germline): SEHNR, FQNEAQ (reference sequence). Trimming cost V 1 base and J 1 base, with 5 bases left between them.

This chain uses TRBV27 with TRBJ2-3; D is uncertain. The germline CDR1 and CDR2 sequences are MNHEY and SMNVEV (reference sequence). This CDR3 contains 13 residues. Trimming took 5 bases from V and 6 from J, leaving 12 bases between them. The CDR3 here is CASSLGPLDTQYF. In DNA form, the CDR3 reads TGTGCCAGCAGTCTCGGTCCCCTGGATACGCAGTATTTT.

This chain joins TRBV1 and TRBJ1-2. TRBV1 is a listed pseudogene. The CDR3 is made up of 14 amino acids. The CDR3 spells CTSSRGTARDGYTF. The CDR3 DNA reads as TGCACCAGCAGCCGCGGGACTGCAAGGGATGGCTACACCTTC.

Only a few counts were recorded for this clone. This sequence joins TRBV6-1 and TRBJ1-2, with 9 bases matching TRBD1. The germline gives CDR1 MNHNS, CDR2 SASEGT. V dropped 6 bases and J dropped 2; count of bases not matched to a gene: 4. This CDR3 is built from 14 residues. CDR3 nucleotides: TGTGCCAGCAGCACGGACAGGGGAAACTATGGCTACACCTTC. This encodes CASSTDRGNYGYTF.

This clone turned up a few times. The chain carries TRBV7-9 and TRBJ2-7, with 9 bases lining up with TRBD2. The CDR3 has 16 amino acids. V gave up 1 base and J gave up 2 bases; unmatched junction bases: 6. Per the germline V gene, CDR1 is SEHNR and CDR2 is FQNEAQ (reference sequence). DNA of the CDR3: TGTGCCAGCAGCTTAGGTCCAGCGGGGGGCCCCTACGAGCAGTACTTC. Translated: CASSLGPAGGPYEQYF.

Only a few counts were recorded for this clone. V gene TRBV7-9 combines with J gene TRBJ1-2; TRBD1 matches at 9 bases. With V trimmed by 7 bases and J by 0 bases, 3 bases remained unmatched. The CDR3 is 14 residues long. From germline, CDR1 is SEHNR and CDR2 FQNEAQ (reference sequence). The chain's CDR3 is CASTRQGANYGYTF. DNA of the CDR3: TGTGCCAGCACCCGACAGGGGGCTAACTATGGCTACACCTTC.

This clone was seen more than once but under ten times. This chain joins TRBV7-7 and TRBJ2-1, with TRBD1 matching over 10 bases. The CDR3 contains 14 residues. Germline V gene sequence: CDR1 SSHAT, CDR2 FNYEAQ (reference sequence). J gave up 4 bases and V 5 bases, and 2 bases lay outside the gene matches. CDR3 in DNA: TGTGCCAGCAGCCGGGGACAGGGGTACAATGAGCAGTTCTTC. It specifies CASSRGQGYNEQFF. The entire variable domain, with the rest obtained from reference TRBV7-7 and TRBJ2-1, is as follows: GAGVSQSPRYKVTKRGQDVTLRCDPISSHATLYWYQQALGQGPEFLTYFNYEAQPDKSGLPSDRFSAERPEGSISTLTIQRTEQRDSAMYRCASSRGQGYNEQFFGPGTRLTVL.

The CDR3 bases are TGTGCCAGCAGTCTAGACAGGGATGCTGGAAACACCATATATTTT. Amino acids: CASSLDRDAGNTIYF. The V gene is TRBV6-5, the J gene TRBJ1-3; 7 nucleotides line up with TRBD1. CDR1 is MNHEY and CDR2 is SVGAGI in the germline V gene. The length of the CDR3 is 15 residues. V shed 5 bases and J 2 bases; nucleotides not matched to a gene: 6.

This clone was found a few times. The chain joins TRBV25-1 to TRBJ2-2; D unresolved. CDR1 and CDR2 (germline): MGHDK, SYGVNS. CDR3 length: 14 amino acids. V was shortened by 1 base and J by 1 base, with 4 bases between the two germline ends. DNA for the CDR3: TGTGCCAGCAGTGAATCACGGAACACCGGGGAGCTGTTTTTT. Translated, it gives CASSESRNTGELFF.

As to this clone: The same CDR3 arises from other DNA sequences in this sample as well. The CDR3 coding sequence is TGTGCCAGCTCACCACCGGGTAGCAGCTACGAGCAGTACTTC. Translating gives CASSPPGSSYEQYF. The chain carries TRBV18 and TRBJ2-7; D is undetermined. V lost 0 bases and J 3 bases, leaving 9 bases between the germline ends. Germline CDR1 KGHSH, CDR2 LQKENI. This CDR3 has 14 residues.

There are a few counts of this clone. This sample also contains other DNA sequences that code for the same CDR3. The V call is TRBV5-4, the J call TRBJ2-3, with D tentatively TRBD1 (5 bases). The germline CDR1 and CDR2 sequences are SGHNT and YYREEE (reference sequence). V was trimmed by 4 bases and J by 0 bases, leaving 9 bases between them. CDR3 length equals 14 residues. The CDR3 protein is CASSIQGSTDTQYF. The CDR3 bases are TGTGCCAGCAGCATCCAGGGTAGCACAGATACGCAGTATTTT.

This chain links TRBV7-2 with TRBJ2-7; D is undetermined. Looked up from germline, CDR1 is SGHTA and CDR2 is FQGNSA. This CDR3 has 13 residues. V lost 4 bases and J 7 bases, leaving 14 bases between the germline ends. The DNA for the CDR3 is TGTGCCAGCAGCTCATATATGGCTCGGGAGCAGTACTTC. Protein: CASSSYMAREQYF.

This chain joins TRBV29-1 and TRBJ2-5, with a weak D call TRBD1 (6 bases). The V end lost 2 bases, the J end lost 5 bases, and 12 bases lay between the germline ends. Germline loops: CDR1 SQVTM, CDR2 ANQGSEA. The CDR3 runs 13 residues. For the CDR3, the DNA is TGCAGCGTTGAAAAACAGGGCTTCGAGACCCAGTACTTC. Translated, it gives CSVEKQGFETQYF. The full variable domain, its missing parts supplied by reference TRBV29-1 and TRBJ2-5, is SAVISQKPSRDICQRGTSLTIQCQVDSQVTMMFWYRQQPGQSLTLIATANQGSEATYESGFVIDKFPISRPNLTFSTLTVSNMSPEDSSIYLCSVEKQGFETQYFGPGTRLLVL.

Here the CDR3 reads CASSLDRGTDTQYF. CDR3 bases: TGTGCCAGCAGCTTGGACCGGGGTACAGATACGCAGTATTTT. The V and J genes are TRBV11-2 and TRBJ2-3, with D tentatively TRBD2 (5 bases). The CDR3 is 14 residues long. V shed 3 bases and J shed 3 bases, with 10 bases lying between them. Germline CDR1 and CDR2: SGHAT and FQNNGV. The entire variable domain, with the rest obtained from reference TRBV11-2 and TRBJ2-3, is as follows: EAGVAQSPRYKIIEKRQSVAFWCNPISGHATLYWYQQILGQGPKLLIQFQNNGVVDDSQLPKDRFSAERLKGVDSTLKIQPAKLEDSAVYLCASSLDRGTDTQYFGPGTRLTVL.

There are a few counts of this clone. The chain couples TRBV27 to TRBJ1-5; D not resolved. Trimming removed 7 bases from V and 7 bases from J, with 20 bases in between. In germline, CDR1 is MNHEY, CDR2 SMNVEV (reference sequence). The CDR3 runs 15 residues. CDR3 region: CASKTSQAVGQPQHF. The CDR3, as DNA: TGTGCCAGCAAAACTTCTCAAGCGGTGGGGCAGCCCCAGCATTTT.

This clone showed up just a few times. The gene calls are TRBV29-1 and TRBJ1-1; D is ambiguous. Germline loops: CDR1 SQVTM, CDR2 ANQGSEA. V was cut by 4 bases and J by 4 bases, with 16 bases left in between. The CDR3 spans 14 residues. As DNA, the CDR3 is TGCAGCGTTGTAGTGGGAGGGTGGGGCACTGAAGCTTTCTTT. Translation gives CSVVVGGWGTEAFF.

The chain links TRBV30 to TRBJ1-2; possible D gene TRBD1, 6 bases. V shed 4 bases and J shed 8 bases, with 11 bases lying between them. The CDR3 consists of 11 residues. Germline-derived CDR1 and CDR2 are GTSNPN and SVGIG (reference sequence). CDR3 region: CAWIQGGGYTF. The CDR3 nucleotides are TGTGCCTGGATACAGGGAGGAGGCTACACCTTC.

The chain recombines TRBV18 with TRBJ2-5; D may be TRBD2 (5 bases). V lost 6 bases to trimming and J lost 1 base, with 12 bases between them. Germline V CDR1 and CDR2: KGHSH, LQKENI. The CDR3 loop spans 14 amino acids. CDR3 bases: TGTGCCAGCTCCTCGACTATTTCCCAAGAGACCCAGTACTTC. Amino acids: CASSSTISQETQYF.

The rearrangement joins TRBV30 to TRBJ1-1; D ambiguous. The CDR3 has 13 residues. The V gene's germline CDR1 is GTSNPN and CDR2 SVGIG (reference sequence). The V end was cut by 0 bases, the J end by 3 bases, with 8 bases between. CDR3: CAWSVEGHTEAFF. CDR3 DNA: TGTGCCTGGAGTGTCGAGGGTCACACTGAAGCTTTCTTT.

This clone was seen a few times. The V gene is TRBV25-1, the J gene TRBJ1-2; a possible D gene is TRBD1 (5 bases). Germline CDR1 and CDR2: MGHDK and SYGVNS. The V and J ends lost 3 bases and 0 bases respectively, with 11 bases between them. The CDR3 has 15 residues. CDR3 residues: CASSEVGGSNYGYTF. The CDR3 DNA reads as TGTGCCAGCAGTGAGGTGGGGGGATCTAACTATGGCTACACCTTC.

V is TRBV5-1 and J is TRBJ1-6, with no clear D. The ends were cut back, 4 bases at V and 7 bases at J, with 18 bases in the middle. Germline V gives CDR1 SGHRS, CDR2 YFSETQ. CDR3 length: 16 amino acids. The CDR3 sequence: CASSPQERGWNSPLHF. The DNA of the CDR3 is TGCGCCAGCAGCCCCCAGGAACGAGGATGGAATTCACCCCTCCACTTT.

The chain links TRBV6-1 to TRBJ2-7, with D possibly matching TRBD1 (5 bases). The germline V and J ends were trimmed by 7 bases and 3 bases, with 16 bases remaining between them. CDR3 size: 14 residues. CDR1 is MNHNS, CDR2 SASEGT, per germline. The CDR3: CASNRTPPIYEQYF. The CDR3 DNA reads TGTGCCAGCAACCGGACACCGCCGATCTACGAGCAGTACTTC.

The genes are TRBV2 and TRBJ1-3; D remains unclear. Trimming left V 6 bases short and J 2 bases short, with 14 bases between. The CDR3 sequence is 15 residues long. CDR1 and CDR2 (germline): SNHLY, FYNNEI. In DNA, the CDR3 is TGTGCCAGCAGGGGGATGGGTCCACCTGGAAACACCATATATTTT. It codes for CASRGMGPPGNTIYF.

The V gene is TRBV4-1, the J gene TRBJ1-5; D unclear. V was cut by 4 bases and J by 0 bases, with 7 bases left in between. CDR1 and CDR2 (germline): MGHRA, YSYEKL. The CDR3 totals 14 residues. The CDR3 nucleotides are TGCGCCAGCAGCCCGGGAACTAGCAATCAGCCCCAGCATTTT. Protein sequence: CASSPGTSNQPQHF.

This clone was seen a handful of times. This chain links TRBV7-2 with TRBJ1-3, with TRBD1 matching 7 bases. Per germline, CDR1 SGHTA and CDR2 FQGNSA. V was pared by 5 bases and J by 4 bases, with 11 bases of the junction left unmatched. CDR3 length: 16 residues. CDR3 nucleotide sequence: TGTGCCAGCAGCCACAGGACAGGTCTAAAGGGAAACACCATATATTTT. The encoded protein is CASSHRTGLKGNTIYF.

This clone was observed a handful of times. The chain carries TRBV7-8 and TRBJ1-4; D is unclear. Per germline, CDR1 SGHVS and CDR2 FQNEAQ. CDR3 length equals 14 residues. V lost 7 bases, J lost 2 bases, and 11 bases lay in between. The CDR3: CASMEEVTNEKLFF. Here the CDR3 DNA reads TGTGCCAGCATGGAGGAGGTTACTAATGAAAAACTGTTTTTT.

CDR3 in DNA: TGTGCCAGCAGCCTGACAGAGGGTGAAAAACTGTTTTTT. It is translated as CASSLTEGEKLFF. This chain uses TRBV14 with TRBJ1-4, with D perhaps TRBD1 (5 bases). This CDR3 has 13 residues. The V end was cut by 4 bases, the J end by 7 bases, with 10 bases between. Germline CDR1 reads SGHDN; CDR2 reads FVKESK.